This T cell receptor beta chain appears in the sequencing data of a study of CD8 T cells in Susac syndrome. After extraction with the RNeasy kit, roughly 0.5 to 1 ug of the RNA was reverse transcribed using random hexamers. TCRdb re-analysed the immunoSEQ multiplex PCR reads in MiXCR, keeping a single row per CDR3 protein. The sample yields under 200,000 distinct CDR3 sequences, approximately 95% seen once. Sequenced sample: CD8+ T cells from PBMCs. The TCR sequence derives from a human donor with multiple sclerosis.

The CDR3: CASSLDRHYEQYF. Written as DNA, the CDR3 is TGCGCCAGCAGCTTGGACAGGCACTACGAGCAGTACTTC. The chain employs TRBV5-1 and TRBJ2-7; a weak D match, TRBD1 (5 bases). The CDR3 consists of 13 residues. V gave up 0 bases and J gave up 3 bases, with 7 bases separating them. CDR1 and CDR2 from the germline V gene are SGHRS and YFSETQ.